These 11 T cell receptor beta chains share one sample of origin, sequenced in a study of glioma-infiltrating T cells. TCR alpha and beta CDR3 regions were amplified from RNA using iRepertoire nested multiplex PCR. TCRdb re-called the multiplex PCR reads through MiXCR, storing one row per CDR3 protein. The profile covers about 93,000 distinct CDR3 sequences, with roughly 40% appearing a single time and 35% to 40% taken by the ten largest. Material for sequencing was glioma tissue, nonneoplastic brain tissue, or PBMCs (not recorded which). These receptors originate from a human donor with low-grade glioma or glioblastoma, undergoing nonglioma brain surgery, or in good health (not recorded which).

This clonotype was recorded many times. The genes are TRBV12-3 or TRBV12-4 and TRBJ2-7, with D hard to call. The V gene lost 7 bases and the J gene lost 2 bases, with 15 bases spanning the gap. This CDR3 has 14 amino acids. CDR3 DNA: TGTGCCAGCACCGTGGGTGGCCCTACCTACGAGCAGTACTTC. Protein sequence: CASTVGGPTYEQYF.

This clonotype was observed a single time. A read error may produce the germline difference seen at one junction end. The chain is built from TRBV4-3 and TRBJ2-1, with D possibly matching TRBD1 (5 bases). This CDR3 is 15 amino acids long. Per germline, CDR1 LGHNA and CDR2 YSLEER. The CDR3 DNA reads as TGCGCCAGCAGCCAAGATCAAGGCCCGGACAATGGGCAGTTCTTC. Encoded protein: CASSQDQGPDNGQFF.

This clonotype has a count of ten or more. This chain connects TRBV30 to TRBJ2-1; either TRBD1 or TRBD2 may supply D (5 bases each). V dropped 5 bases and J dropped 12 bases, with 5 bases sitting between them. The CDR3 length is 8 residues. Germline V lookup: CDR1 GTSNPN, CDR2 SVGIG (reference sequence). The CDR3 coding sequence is TGTGCCTGGGGGACGCAGTTCTTC. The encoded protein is CAWGTQFF.

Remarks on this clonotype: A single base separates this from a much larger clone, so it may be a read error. As DNA, the CDR3 is TGCGCCAGCAGCCAAGGTTTGGGTAAAAAGGCCTTCACAGATACGCAGTATTTT. Translating it yields CASSQGLGKKAFTDTQYF. The chain links TRBV7-2 to TRBJ2-3; D not resolved. The CDR3 contains 18 residues. Germline V lookup: CDR1 SGHTA, CDR2 FQGNSA.

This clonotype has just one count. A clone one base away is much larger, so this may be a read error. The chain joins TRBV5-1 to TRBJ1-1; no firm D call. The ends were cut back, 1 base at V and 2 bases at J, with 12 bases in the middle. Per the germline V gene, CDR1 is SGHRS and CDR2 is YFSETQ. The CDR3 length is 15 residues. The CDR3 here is CASSLPGRINTEAFF. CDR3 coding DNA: TGCGCCAGCAGCTTGCCAGGTCGGATCAACACTGAAGCTTTCTTT.

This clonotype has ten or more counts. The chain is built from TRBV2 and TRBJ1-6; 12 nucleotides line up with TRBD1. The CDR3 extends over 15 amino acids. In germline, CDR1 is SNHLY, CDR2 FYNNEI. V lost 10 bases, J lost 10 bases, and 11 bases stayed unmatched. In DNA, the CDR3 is TGTGCCACCTCGGGACAGGGGGCGGGTCAATCACCCCTCCACTTT. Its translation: CATSGQGAGQSPLHF.

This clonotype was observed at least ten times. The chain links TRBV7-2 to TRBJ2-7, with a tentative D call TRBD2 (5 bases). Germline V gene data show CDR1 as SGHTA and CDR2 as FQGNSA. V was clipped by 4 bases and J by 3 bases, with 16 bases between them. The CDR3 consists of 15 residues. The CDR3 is CASSSSNLALYEQYF. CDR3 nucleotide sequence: TGTGCCAGCAGCTCGTCAAACCTAGCCCTCTACGAGCAGTACTTC.

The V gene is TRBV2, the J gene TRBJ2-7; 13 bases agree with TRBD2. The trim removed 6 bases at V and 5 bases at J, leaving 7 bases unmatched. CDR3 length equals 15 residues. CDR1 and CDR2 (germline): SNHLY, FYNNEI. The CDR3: CASSPTSGRAHEQYF. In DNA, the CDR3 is TGTGCCAGCAGCCCAACTAGCGGGAGGGCCCACGAGCAGTACTTC. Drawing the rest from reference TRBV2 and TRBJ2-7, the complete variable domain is EPEVTQTPSHQVTQMGQEVILRCVPISNHLYFYWYRQILGQKVEFLVSFYNNEISEKSEIFDDQFSVERPDGSNFTLKIRSTKLEDSAMYFCASSPTSGRAHEQYFGPGTRLTVT.

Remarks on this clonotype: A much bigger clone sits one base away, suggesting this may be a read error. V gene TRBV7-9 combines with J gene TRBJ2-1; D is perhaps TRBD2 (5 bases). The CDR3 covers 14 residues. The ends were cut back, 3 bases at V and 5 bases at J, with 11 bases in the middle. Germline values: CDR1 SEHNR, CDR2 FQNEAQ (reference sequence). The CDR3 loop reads CASSFQRGNNEQFF. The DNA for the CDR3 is TGTGCCAGCAGCTTTCAACGGGGAAACAATGAGCAGTTCTTC.

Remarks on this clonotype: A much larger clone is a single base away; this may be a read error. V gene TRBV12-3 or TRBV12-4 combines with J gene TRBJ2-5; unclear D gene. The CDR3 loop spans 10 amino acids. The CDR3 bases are TGTGCCGGCAGCCGAGAGACCCAGTACTTC. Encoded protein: CAGSRETQYF.

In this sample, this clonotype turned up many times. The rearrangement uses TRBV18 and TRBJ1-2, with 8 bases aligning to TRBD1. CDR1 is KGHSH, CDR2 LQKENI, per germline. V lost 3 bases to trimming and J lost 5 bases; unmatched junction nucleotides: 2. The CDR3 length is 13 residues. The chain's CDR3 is CASSPGQEYGYTF. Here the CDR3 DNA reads TGTGCCAGCTCACCGGGACAGGAATATGGCTACACCTTC.